A single sample gave rise to the 24 T cell receptor beta chains below, sequenced in a study of cytomegalovirus exposure and HLA in healthy donors. PCR was performed using 60 Vbeta and 13 Jbeta primers. TCRdb's copy holds only in-frame clones and misses some; the assay was immunoSEQ multiplex PCR. The top ten clones hold 1% to 1.5% of a sample with some 180,000 clones, 65% to 90% of them seen once. Input material: PBMCs. All receptors derive from a girl aged 2-9 years in good health and CMV-seropositive.

J is TRBJ1-5 and V is TRBV6-5; 10 nucleotides align to TRBD1. CDR1 MNHEY and CDR2 SVGAGI come from the germline V gene. The V and J ends lost 8 bases and 4 bases, in that order; junction bases with no gene match: 5. The CDR3 sequence is 14 residues long. CDR3: CASARQGANQPQHF. The CDR3 bases are TGTGCCAGCGCTCGACAGGGGGCAAATCAGCCCCAGCATTTT.

The chain has TRBV6-1 and TRBJ1-2; 7 bases agree with TRBD1. The J segment lost 4 bases and the V segment lost 4 bases, leaving 6 bases of the junction unmatched. This CDR3 spans 14 amino acids. Looked up from germline, CDR1 is MNHNS and CDR2 is SASEGT. This CDR3 reads CASSARQGSYGYTF. The CDR3 region has the DNA TGTGCCAGCAGTGCAAGACAGGGCTCCTATGGCTACACCTTC.

V usage is TRBV9 and J usage is TRBJ2-7, with TRBD2 matching 10 bases. This CDR3 is built from 17 residues. Germline CDR1 and CDR2: SGDLS and YYNGEE. J was trimmed by 6 bases and V by 0 bases; bases with no gene match: 12. The CDR3 nucleotides read TGTGCCAGCAGCGTAGGCGGGGCAGCGGGGGGGTCTCTCGAGCAGTACTTC. Translation: CASSVGGAAGGSLEQYF.

The rearrangement joins TRBV5-1 to TRBJ2-3, with 11 bases aligning to TRBD2. Trimming removed 2 bases from V and 1 base from J; junction bases left unmatched: 6. From germline, CDR1 is SGHRS and CDR2 YFSETQ. This CDR3 region has 17 residues. Here the CDR3 reads CASSFGLAGGRTDTQYF. As DNA, the CDR3 is TGCGCCAGCAGCTTTGGTCTAGCGGGAGGCCGCACAGATACGCAGTATTTT.

This clone was observed a single time. The chain carries TRBV29-1 and TRBJ1-2; D remains ambiguous. Trimming pared 7 bases from V and 3 bases from J, leaving 18 bases between. There are 14 residues in the CDR3. Germline loops: CDR1 SQVTM, CDR2 ANQGSEA. The CDR3 DNA reads as TGCAGCGCTGCCCCGCGAGGTATCCACTATGGCTACACCTTC. Amino acid sequence: CSAAPRGIHYGYTF. The full variable domain, completed using reference TRBV29-1 and TRBJ1-2, is SAVISQKPSRDICQRGTSLTIQCQVDSQVTMMFWYRQQPGQSLTLIATANQGSEATYESGFVIDKFPISRPNLTFSTLTVSNMSPEDSSIYLCSAAPRGIHYGYTFGSGTRLTVV.

The V call is TRBV18, the J call TRBJ2-7; 11 positions match TRBD1. Germline V CDR1 and CDR2: KGHSH, LQKENI. The CDR3 runs 17 residues. V lost 3 bases to trimming and J lost 0 bases; unmatched junction nucleotides: 7. As DNA, the CDR3 is TGTGCCAGCTCACCGGTGGGACAGGGGGAAGGCTCCTACGAGCAGTACTTC. Protein: CASSPVGQGEGSYEQYF.

The chain links TRBV19 to TRBJ1-5; 7 bases line up with TRBD1. The germline V gene has CDR1 LNHDA and CDR2 SQIVND (reference sequence). The trim removed 9 bases at V and 2 bases at J, leaving 4 bases unmatched. This CDR3 region has 13 residues. In nucleotides, the CDR3 is TGTGCCAGCGACAGGGTAGGCAATCAGCCCCAGCATTTT. This encodes CASDRVGNQPQHF.

The V gene is TRBV9, the J gene TRBJ1-4, with D uncertain. From germline, CDR1 is SGDLS and CDR2 YYNGEE. Trimming took off 3 bases at V and 2 bases at J, with 11 bases between the two ends. This CDR3 spans 15 amino acids. CDR3 residues: CASSEGGRTNEKLFF. CDR3 nucleotide sequence: TGTGCCAGCAGCGAGGGAGGGCGGACTAATGAAAAACTGTTTTTT.

Of note for this clone: A far bigger clonotype differs at one base, so this is likely a read error. The chain has TRBV11-3 and TRBJ1-1; D might be TRBD1 (6 bases). The CDR3 has 13 residues. V gave up 3 bases and J gave up 1 base, with 6 bases separating them. The germline V gene has CDR1 SGHNT and CDR2 YENEEA. CDR3 DNA: TGTGCCAGCAGCTTGGACAGGAACACTGAAGCTTTCTTT. Translated, it gives CASSLDRNTEAFF. Drawing the rest from reference TRBV11-3 and TRBJ1-1, the complete variable domain is EAGVVQSPRYKIIEKKQPVAFWCNPISGHNTLYWYLQNLGQGPELLIRYENEEAVDDSQLPKDRFSAERLKGVDSTLKIQPAELGDSAVYLCASSLDRNTEAFFGQGTRLTVV.

The gene calls are TRBV10-3 and TRBJ2-7, with D tentatively TRBD2 (6 bases). Trimming removed 0 bases from V and 3 bases from J, with 12 bases in between. This CDR3 contains 15 residues. Germline lookup yields CDR1 ENHRY and CDR2 SYGVKD. CDR3 nucleotide sequence: TGTGCCATCAGTGAGTCTAGGCGGGGTGACTACGAGCAGTACTTC. This gives the protein CAISESRRGDYEQYF.

V usage is TRBV6-5 and J usage is TRBJ1-1; no clear D gene. There are 13 residues in the CDR3. Trimming stripped 2 bases from V and 1 base from J, with 5 bases between. CDR1 and CDR2 from the germline V gene are MNHEY and SVGAGI. DNA for the CDR3: TGTGCCAGCAGTTACGTTAAGAACACTGAAGCTTTCTTT. It codes for CASSYVKNTEAFF.

As DNA, the CDR3 is TGTGCCAGCAGCTTTTTCCCGGTTTCCTACAATGAGCAGTTCTTC. Amino acids: CASSFFPVSYNEQFF. The J gene is TRBJ2-1, the V gene TRBV7-3; D ambiguous. CDR1 and CDR2 from the germline V gene are SGHTA and FQGTGA. CDR3 size: 15 residues. Trimming pared 3 bases from V and 1 base from J, leaving 10 bases between.

The V and J genes are TRBV15 and TRBJ2-2; D possibly corresponds to TRBD1 (6 bases). This CDR3 is built from 16 residues. V was cut by 4 bases and J by 0 bases, with 12 bases left in between. In germline, CDR1 is LNHNV, CDR2 YYDKDF (reference sequence). CDR3 nucleotides: TGTGCCACCAGCACAGGGGTTTTCGCGAACACCGGGGAGCTGTTTTTT. Translation: CATSTGVFANTGELFF. The whole variable domain, filled in from reference TRBV15 and TRBJ2-2, reads DAMVIQNPRYQVTQFGKPVTLSCSQTLNHNVMYWYQQKSSQAPKLLFHYYDKDFNNEADTPDNFQSRRPNTSFCFLDIRSPGLGDTAMYLCATSTGVFANTGELFFGEGSRLTVL.

The V and J genes are TRBV7-9 and TRBJ1-2, with TRBD1 identical over 9 bases. There are 16 residues in the CDR3. The V gene's germline CDR1 is SEHNR and CDR2 FQNEAQ (reference sequence). The V segment lost 5 bases and the J segment 3 bases; nucleotides outside the gene matches: 10. CDR3 bases: TGTGCCAGCAGCCCCGGGACAGGGCCACCAGACTATGGCTACACCTTC. It is translated as CASSPGTGPPDYGYTF.

This chain joins TRBV5-6 and TRBJ2-1; tentatively, D is TRBD1 (6 bases). The germline gives CDR1 SGHDT, CDR2 YYEEEE. Trimming took off 4 bases at V and 7 bases at J, with 24 bases between the two ends. This CDR3 has 17 residues. The CDR3 bases are TGTGCCAGCAGCCCCCAGCACGTCGCAGGGGAAAATAATGAGCAGTTCTTC. Its protein product is CASSPQHVAGENNEQFF.

This chain uses TRBV14 with TRBJ2-2; 8 positions agree with TRBD1. The CDR3 length is 15 residues. The trim removed 1 base at V and 9 bases at J, leaving 7 bases unmatched. Germline V gene lookup returns CDR1 SGHDN and CDR2 FVKESK. The DNA of the CDR3 is TGTGCCAGCAGCCAAGTTACAGGGGGATCCAGGGAGCTGTTTTTT. It is translated as CASSQVTGGSRELFF.

V is TRBV9 and J is TRBJ1-2; D unclear. The V gene lost 4 bases and the J gene lost 8 bases, with 3 bases spanning the gap. The CDR3 runs 9 residues. Per the germline V gene, CDR1 is SGDLS and CDR2 is YYNGEE. In DNA form, the CDR3 reads TGTGCCAGCAGCCGGGGCTACACCTTC. Its translation is CASSRGYTF.

J is TRBJ1-5 and V is TRBV28, with TRBD1 matching 8 bases. Trimming at V came to 6 bases and at J to 5 bases, leaving 15 bases not matched to a gene. Germline CDR1 is MDHEN and CDR2 is SYDVKM. CDR3 size: 17 residues. The CDR3 sequence is CASSLVPGQGGDQPQHF. The CDR3, as DNA: TGTGCCAGCAGCCTCGTACCTGGACAGGGAGGGGATCAGCCCCAGCATTTT.

This clone was detected only a few times. This sequence joins TRBV5-8 and TRBJ1-1, with D possibly TRBD1 on 6 matching bases. The ends were cut back, 5 bases at V and 5 bases at J, with 13 bases in the middle. CDR3 length: 13 residues. From germline, CDR1 is SGHTS and CDR2 YDEGEE. In DNA form, the CDR3 reads TGTGCCAGCAGACCTACAGGGAGAACTGAAGCTTTCTTT. It specifies CASRPTGRTEAFF. The full variable domain, rest sourced from reference TRBV5-8 and TRBJ1-1, is EAGVTQSPTHLIKTRGQQATLRCSPISGHTSVYWYQQALGLGLQFLLWYDEGEERNRGNFPPRFSGRQFPNYSSELNVNALELEDSALYLCASRPTGRTEAFFGQGTRLTVV.

This rearrangement joins TRBV29-1 to TRBJ1-4, with D maybe TRBD1 (5 bases). The CDR3 is 12 amino acids. The germline V and J ends were trimmed by 4 bases and 5 bases, with 8 bases remaining between them. The germline V gene has CDR1 SQVTM and CDR2 ANQGSEA. Here the CDR3 reads CSVVRGNEKLFF. CDR3 DNA sequence: TGCAGCGTTGTAAGGGGAAATGAAAAACTGTTTTTT. Full variable domain (missing parts from reference TRBV29-1 and TRBJ1-4): SAVISQKPSRDICQRGTSLTIQCQVDSQVTMMFWYRQQPGQSLTLIATANQGSEATYESGFVIDKFPISRPNLTFSTLTVSNMSPEDSSIYLCSVVRGNEKLFFGSGTQLSVL.

In DNA, the CDR3 is TGTGCCAGCAGCCAATGGGAAGGGGGCAACACCGGGGAGCTGTTTTTT. Translated: CASSQWEGGNTGELFF. The chain has TRBV16 and TRBJ2-2, with 7 bases identical to TRBD1. J lost 2 bases, V lost 1 base, and 4 bases had no gene match. Germline CDR1 and CDR2: KGHSY and FQNENV. This CDR3 is built from 16 residues.

The chain couples TRBV28 to TRBJ2-3; possible D gene TRBD1, 6 bases. V was shortened by 6 bases and J by 2 bases, with 18 bases between the two germline ends. Looked up from germline, CDR1 is MDHEN and CDR2 is SYDVKM. The CDR3 totals 16 residues. The CDR3 DNA is TGTGCCAGCAGCCCTTCATTCGGACAGTTCACAGATACGCAGTATTTT. This translates into CASSPSFGQFTDTQYF.

The chain has TRBV11-2 and TRBJ1-2; no definite D call. With 1 base removed from V and 2 bases from J, the gap between germline ends came to 14 bases. Germline V lookup: CDR1 SGHAT, CDR2 FQNNGV. The CDR3 loop spans 16 amino acids. DNA of the CDR3: TGTGCCAGCAGCTTAGCTGTACGCGGTCTCAACTATGGCTACACCTTC. Its translation is CASSLAVRGLNYGYTF.

This clone was detected once. The chain carries TRBV7-8 and TRBJ2-7; unclear D gene. Germline assignment: CDR1 SGHVS and CDR2 FQNEAQ. Trimming took off 5 bases at V and 4 bases at J, with 6 bases between the two ends. The CDR3 spans 11 residues. The CDR3 DNA is TGTGCCAGCAGCGTTACTTACGAGCAGTACTTC. Protein sequence: CASSVTYEQYF. The entire variable domain, with the rest obtained from reference TRBV7-8 and TRBJ2-7, is as follows: GAGVSQSPRYKVAKRGQDVALRCDPISGHVSLFWYQQALGQGPEFLTYFQNEAQLDKSGLPSDRFFAERPEGSVSTLKIQRTQQEDSAVYLCASSVTYEQYFGPGTRLTVT.